This T cell receptor beta chain was recorded in a study of T-cell reconstitution after alpha-beta-depleted transplantation in children. The germline V and J ends were trimmed by 7 bases and 9 bases, with 7 bases remaining between them. The CDR3 runs to 10 residues. Germline CDR1 SNHLY, CDR2 FYNNEI. The authors prepared the TCRbeta library with unique molecular identifiers. TCRdb called the PCR reads again in MiXCR, with one record for every CDR3 protein. The table has hundreds of thousands of distinct CDR3 sequences, around 17% seen once. The specimen was PBMCs from the stem cell graft donor, collected from the stem cell graft. This chain joins TRBV2 and TRBJ2-1, with D hard to call. This TCR came from a human donor who donated a stem cell graft to a child with acute myeloid leukemia. For the CDR3, the DNA is TGTGCCAGCATTGTGGGTGAGCAGTTCTTC. It codes for CASIVGEQFF.